The 14 T cell receptor beta chains below come from one sample, sequenced in a study of blood T cell repertoires in COVID-19. Profiled with immunoSEQ multiplex PCR; TCRdb holds only in-frame clones, not every one. The sample has 130,000 to 150,000 clones; around 89% are singletons. The sample comprised peripheral blood. Receptors were obtained from a woman aged 55-70 years with active COVID-19.

The rearrangement joins TRBV15 to TRBJ1-3; TRBD1 agrees at 8 bases. The CDR3 consists of 16 residues. Trimming cost V 0 bases and J 7 bases; bases outside gene matches: 8. Germline CDR1 is LNHNV and CDR2 is YYDKDF (reference sequence). CDR3: CATSRDLRTGWNTIYF. In DNA form, the CDR3 reads TGTGCCACCAGCAGAGATCTTCGGACAGGGTGGAACACCATATATTTT.

J is TRBJ2-7 and V is TRBV28; 8 nucleotides agree with TRBD2. V was pared by 4 bases and J by 2 bases, with 7 bases of the junction left unmatched. The CDR3 is made up of 15 amino acids. CDR1 is MDHEN and CDR2 is SYDVKM in the germline V gene. The CDR3 sequence is CASSYVGRAAYEQYF. CDR3 sequence (DNA): TGTGCCAGCAGTTATGTCGGGAGGGCCGCCTACGAGCAGTACTTC.

The chain employs TRBV30 and TRBJ2-5; perhaps TRBD2 as D (6 bases). Per the germline V gene, CDR1 is GTSNPN and CDR2 is SVGIG (reference sequence). CDR3 size: 15 residues. The V and J ends lost 6 bases and 5 bases respectively, with 22 bases between them. The CDR3 DNA follows: TGTGCCTGCTTCCCTTGGGGGGAGGTTACGGAGACCCAGTACTTC. Translating it yields CACFPWGEVTETQYF.

V gene TRBV7-8 combines with J gene TRBJ1-2, with 7 bases lining up with TRBD1. This CDR3 is built from 16 residues. V lost 5 bases to trimming and J lost 7 bases; unmatched junction nucleotides: 16. Germline CDR1 SGHVS, CDR2 FQNEAQ. The CDR3 region has the DNA TGTGCCAGCAGCACCCGACTGACTCAGGGACAGAGTGGCTACACCTTC. This sequence encodes CASSTRLTQGQSGYTF.

V gene TRBV7-2 combines with J gene TRBJ1-2, with 7 bases lining up with TRBD1. The ends lost 5 bases at V and 2 bases at J; junction bases unmatched: 8. CDR3 length: 15 residues. The V gene's germline CDR1 is SGHTA and CDR2 FQGNSA. This chain's CDR3 is CASSPRRQGNYGYTF. CDR3 coding DNA: TGTGCCAGCAGCCCAAGACGACAGGGAAACTATGGCTACACCTTC.

The chain uses TRBV5-4 and TRBJ2-7, with 9 bases fitting TRBD1. V was pared by 3 bases and J by 4 bases, with 8 bases of the junction left unmatched. Germline lookup yields CDR1 SGHNT and CDR2 YYREEE (reference sequence). CDR3 length: 15 amino acids. The CDR3: CASSSPGQGLYEQYF. The CDR3 DNA follows: TGTGCCAGCAGCTCCCCGGGACAGGGCCTGTACGAGCAGTACTTC. The full variable domain, in which reference TRBV5-4 and TRBJ2-7 provide the parts outside the CDR3, is ETGVTQSPTHLIKTRGQQVTLRCSSQSGHNTVSWYQQALGQGPQFIFQYYREEENGRGNFPPRFSGLQFPNYSSELNVNALELDDSALYLCASSSPGQGLYEQYFGPGTRLTVT.

V is TRBV28 and J is TRBJ2-7; maybe TRBD2 (6 bases). CDR1 is MDHEN and CDR2 is SYDVKM in the germline V gene. V gave up 7 bases and J gave up 0 bases, with 16 bases separating them. The CDR3 runs 15 residues. CDR3 sequence: CASTTLGGISYEQYF. DNA for the CDR3: TGTGCCAGCACTACCCTCGGGGGAATCTCCTACGAGCAGTACTTC. Drawing the rest from reference TRBV28 and TRBJ2-7, the complete variable domain is DVKVTQSSRYLVKRTGEKVFLECVQDMDHENMFWYRQDPGLGLRLIYFSYDVKMKEKGDIPEGYSVSREKKERFSLILESASTNQTSMYLCASTTLGGISYEQYFGPGTRLTVT.

This clone was detected once. The chain carries TRBV28 and TRBJ1-4, with 9 nucleotides matching TRBD1. This CDR3 contains 18 residues. V was pared by 4 bases and J by 8 bases, with 17 bases of the junction left unmatched. Germline V gene sequence: CDR1 MDHEN, CDR2 SYDVKM. Here the CDR3 reads CASSSTGGALGREEKLFF. DNA of the CDR3: TGTGCCAGCAGTTCAACAGGGGGCGCTTTGGGAAGGGAAGAAAAACTGTTTTTT.

The chain joins TRBV28 to TRBJ2-7; the D gene is possibly TRBD2 (6 bases). CDR3 length equals 13 residues. Looked up from germline, CDR1 is MDHEN and CDR2 is SYDVKM. Trimming cost V 3 bases and J 3 bases, with 9 bases left between them. CDR3 residues: CASSFGGNYEQYF. The CDR3 nucleotides are TGTGCCAGCAGTTTTGGGGGGAACTACGAGCAGTACTTC.

The DNA of the CDR3 is TGTGCCAGTACCTGGGGCCCTAATTCACCCCTCCACTTT. This sequence encodes CASTWGPNSPLHF. The chain has TRBV19 and TRBJ1-6, with TRBD1 as a possible D gene (5 bases). This CDR3 contains 13 residues. Germline CDR1 is LNHDA and CDR2 is SQIVND (reference sequence). The V gene lost 7 bases and the J gene lost 6 bases, with 10 bases spanning the gap.

The J gene is TRBJ2-5, the V gene TRBV6-2 or TRBV6-3; D call uncertain. The CDR3 totals 13 residues. The V and J ends lost 4 bases and 3 bases respectively, with 9 bases between them. Germline values: CDR1 MNHEY, CDR2 SVGEGT. In nucleotides, the CDR3 is TGTGCCAGCAGTTCCGACACTGAAGAGACCCAGTACTTC. Its translation is CASSSDTEETQYF.

This chain links TRBV7-8 with TRBJ2-7; 10 bases are shared with TRBD2. J was trimmed by 6 bases and V by 3 bases; bases with no gene match: 11. Germline V lookup: CDR1 SGHVS, CDR2 FQNEAQ. CDR3 length: 16 amino acids. The CDR3 DNA follows: TGTGCCAGCAGCTTCGCCGGGACTAGCGCATTGGGCGAGCAGTACTTC. Translating gives CASSFAGTSALGEQYF.

This clone showed up just a few times. CDR3 in DNA: TGCGCCAGCAGCCAAGACACGCTAGCGGGGCGATCCACCCAGTACTTC. Translated, it gives CASSQDTLAGRSTQYF. This chain joins TRBV4-1 and TRBJ2-5, with TRBD2 identical over 9 bases. Germline loops: CDR1 MGHRA, CDR2 YSYEKL. V was clipped by 0 bases and J by 8 bases; unmatched bases: 10. The CDR3 loop spans 16 amino acids.

The chain combines TRBV7-3 with TRBJ2-7; 8 positions agree with TRBD2. CDR1 SGHTA and CDR2 FQGTGA come from the germline V gene. With V trimmed by 2 bases and J by 2 bases, 2 bases remained unmatched. The CDR3 totals 14 residues. The CDR3 nucleotides read TGTGCCAGCAGCTTATTCGGGGGGGCCTACGAGCAGTACTTC. Amino acid sequence: CASSLFGGAYEQYF.